The source of this T cell receptor (beta chain) is a study of spatial heterogeneity in lung cancer. The overall study: Within raw reads, each unique TCR and UMI combination appeared on average more than ten times.

The V gene lost 3 bases and the J gene lost 5 bases, with 8 bases spanning the gap. CDR3 length: 12 amino acids. CDR1 is SGDLS and CDR2 is YYNGEE in the germline V gene. As to time point: sample taken at primary tumor resection. Donors were 72 untreated early-stage non-small cell lung cancer patients. Without sorting, whole RNA was sequenced from tumor, nontumor lung or frozen PBMC. The presence of a unique molecular identifier marked each TCR cDNA molecule. Using its own MiXCR run on the 5' RACE reads, TCRdb lists one record per CDR3 protein. The table has tens of thousands of distinct CDR3 sequences, about 6.6% seen once. This clonotype came up many times.

The J gene is TRBJ1-1, the V gene TRBV9, with D uncertain. This specimen consisted of PBMCs, obtained at surgery. The sequence derives from a female donor with early-stage non-small cell lung cancer. CDR3 protein: CASSASNTEAFF. CDR3 bases: TGTGCCAGCAGCGCTAGTAATACTGAAGCTTTCTTT.